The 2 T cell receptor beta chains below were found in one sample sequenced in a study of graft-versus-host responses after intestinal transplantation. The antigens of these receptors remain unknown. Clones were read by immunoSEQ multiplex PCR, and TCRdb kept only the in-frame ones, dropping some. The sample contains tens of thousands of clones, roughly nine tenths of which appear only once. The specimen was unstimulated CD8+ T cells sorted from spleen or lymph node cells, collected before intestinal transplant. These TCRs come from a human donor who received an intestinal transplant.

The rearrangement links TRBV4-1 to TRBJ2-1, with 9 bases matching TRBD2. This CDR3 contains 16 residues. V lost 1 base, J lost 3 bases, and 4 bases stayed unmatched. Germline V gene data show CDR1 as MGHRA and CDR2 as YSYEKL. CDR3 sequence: CASSQGGGGVYNEQFF. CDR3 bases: TGCGCCAGCAGCCAAGGAGGCGGGGGGGTCTACAATGAGCAGTTCTTC.

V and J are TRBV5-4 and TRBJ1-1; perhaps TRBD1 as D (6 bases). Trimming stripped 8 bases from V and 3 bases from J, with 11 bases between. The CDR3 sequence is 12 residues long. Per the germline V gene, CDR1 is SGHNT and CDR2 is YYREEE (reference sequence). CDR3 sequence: CASKGGDTEAFF. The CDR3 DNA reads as TGTGCCAGTAAAGGGGGGGACACTGAAGCTTTCTTT. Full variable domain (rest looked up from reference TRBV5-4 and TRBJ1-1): ETGVTQSPTHLIKTRGQQVTLRCSSQSGHNTVSWYQQALGQGPQFIFQYYREEENGRGNFPPRFSGLQFPNYSSELNVNALELDDSALYLCASKGGDTEAFFGQGTRLTVV.